The T cell receptor beta chain described here comes from a study of CD8+ T cells in alopecia areata. In the study overall: Each day, treated patients took oral tofacitinib twice, at 5 to 10 mg per dose. Study-level findings and limits: Many expanded lesional clones remained in scalp and blood on tofacitinib.

The CDR3 contains 14 residues. Trimming cost V 7 bases and J 4 bases; bases outside gene matches: 8. CDR1 is LNHDA, CDR2 SQIVND, per germline (reference sequence). The authors extracted RNA and reverse transcribed it into cDNA as the sequencing template. Using immunoSEQ multiplex PCR, the repertoire was profiled, and TCRdb retains in-frame clones only, with some absent. Of under 350,000 clones in the sample, 58% were seen once. Described treatment: oral pan-JAK inhibitor, 5-10 mg twice daily. Comment on this clone: Antigen specificity is unknown.

The material was CD4+ T cells sorted from blood, obtained at week 24, from a patient treated with tofacitinib. This sequence was found in a human donor with alopecia areata. The chain combines TRBV19 with TRBJ1-1, with 8 bases matching TRBD1. The CDR3 bases are TGTGCCAGTACCATTATGGACAGGGTCACTGAAGCTTTCTTT. This translates into CASTIMDRVTEAFF.